The rows below give T cell receptor beta chains drawn from one sample of a study of blood T cells in healthy people across ages. MiXCR, run by TCRdb on the 5' RACE reads, gives a single entry per CDR3 protein. The sample contains about 800,000 distinct CDR3 sequences, approximately 25% of which appear only once. The data were also submitted as part of a second study, on T cells of mothers and their children.

Input material: blood. Source of these receptors: a boy aged 5-17 years in good health. Each CDR3 is given with its conserved first and last residue. The order of the fields is CDR3 protein, CDR3 DNA, V gene, J gene, clone size, D gene. D genes are given only for firm matches. Some rows mark clone size as missing; the rest say once, few, many or name a class of expanded clone.

CDR3 protein: CASSQGIDYGYTF; CDR3 DNA: TGTGCCAGCTCACAGGGGATTGACTATGGCTACACCTTC; V gene: TRBV18; J gene: TRBJ1-2; clone size: -; D gene: -
CDR3 protein: CASSPRTGSTDTQYF; CDR3 DNA: TGTGCCAGCAGTCCAAGGACAGGGAGCACAGATACGCAGTATTTT; V gene: TRBV12-3/TRBV12-4; J gene: TRBJ2-3; clone size: many; D gene: TRBD1
CDR3 protein: CASMLAGVVNEQFF; CDR3 DNA: TGTGCCAGCATGTTAGCGGGAGTAGTAAATGAGCAGTTCTTC; V gene: TRBV28; J gene: TRBJ2-1; clone size: few; D gene: TRBD2
CDR3 protein: CASSLTGILYNSPLHF; CDR3 DNA: TGCGCCAGCAGCCTGACAGGGATACTCTATAATTCACCCCTCCACTTT; V gene: TRBV5-1; J gene: TRBJ1-6; clone size: few; D gene: TRBD1
CDR3 protein: CASTSTGRSTDTQYF; CDR3 DNA: TGTGCCAGCACCTCGACAGGGCGGTCTACAGATACGCAGTATTTT; V gene: TRBV5-6; J gene: TRBJ2-3; clone size: few; D gene: TRBD1
CDR3 protein: CASSGTFRGEAFF; CDR3 DNA: TGTGCCAGCAGCGGGACCTTTCGTGGTGAAGCTTTCTTT; V gene: TRBV6-2/TRBV6-3; J gene: TRBJ1-1; clone size: -; D gene: -
CDR3 protein: CASRDGGTSGSGGYEQYF; CDR3 DNA: TGTGCCAGCAGGGACGGAGGGACTAGCGGGAGTGGAGGCTACGAGCAGTACTTC; V gene: TRBV28; J gene: TRBJ2-7; clone size: -; D gene: TRBD2
CDR3 protein: CASSPRQGGPYGYTF; CDR3 DNA: TGTGCCAGCAGCCCCCGACAGGGAGGTCCCTATGGCTACACCTTC; V gene: TRBV12-3/TRBV12-4; J gene: TRBJ1-2; clone size: few; D gene: TRBD1
CDR3 protein: CAISEPAGGPNDDEQYF; CDR3 DNA: TGTGCCATCAGTGAGCCAGCGGGAGGGCCTAATGACGACGAGCAGTACTTC; V gene: TRBV10-3; J gene: TRBJ2-7; clone size: few; D gene: TRBD2
CDR3 protein: CASSQRTSGQETQYF; CDR3 DNA: TGTGCCAGCAGCCAGAGGACTAGCGGACAAGAGACCCAGTACTTC; V gene: TRBV11-3; J gene: TRBJ2-5; clone size: -; D gene: TRBD2
CDR3 protein: CASSLSGGDYGYTF; CDR3 DNA: TGTGCCAGCAGCTTATCTGGGGGCGACTATGGCTACACCTTC; V gene: TRBV7-2; J gene: TRBJ1-2; clone size: -; D gene: -
CDR3 protein: CASSQEGLAGSYYEQYF; CDR3 DNA: TGCGCCAGCAGCCAAGAAGGACTAGCGGGGAGCTACTACGAGCAGTACTTC; V gene: TRBV4-1; J gene: TRBJ2-7; clone size: once; D gene: TRBD2
CDR3 protein: CSVEAGGLGDTQYF; CDR3 DNA: TGCAGCGTTGAAGCGGGGGGGTTGGGAGATACGCAGTATTTT; V gene: TRBV29-1; J gene: TRBJ2-3; clone size: few; D gene: TRBD2
CDR3 protein: CASSLDYRLAGAIAGETQYF; CDR3 DNA: TGTGCCAGCAGCTTAGATTATCGGCTAGCGGGAGCTATCGCCGGGGAGACCCAGTACTTC; V gene: TRBV11-2; J gene: TRBJ2-5; clone size: -; D gene: TRBD2
CDR3 protein: CASSKRPSRSSNEQFF; CDR3 DNA: TGTGCCAGCAGCAAACGACCCTCCCGTTCTTCCAATGAGCAGTTCTTC; V gene: TRBV11-1; J gene: TRBJ2-1; clone size: -; D gene: -
CDR3 protein: CASSGLESEQYF; CDR3 DNA: TGTGCCAGCTCCGGACTCGAAAGCGAGCAGTACTTC; V gene: TRBV7-3; J gene: TRBJ2-7; clone size: -; D gene: -
CDR3 protein: CASSAPGQIQETQYF; CDR3 DNA: TGCGCCAGCAGCGCACCCGGACAGATCCAAGAGACCCAGTACTTC; V gene: TRBV5-1; J gene: TRBJ2-5; clone size: -; D gene: -
CDR3 protein: CSARGGDETFSYEQYF; CDR3 DNA: TGCAGTGCTAGAGGAGGGGACGAAACTTTCTCCTACGAGCAGTACTTC; V gene: TRBV20-1; J gene: TRBJ2-7; clone size: -; D gene: -
CDR3 protein: CASSQVAFQETQYF; CDR3 DNA: TGTGCCAGCAGCCAAGTGGCGTTCCAAGAGACCCAGTACTTC; V gene: TRBV4-2; J gene: TRBJ2-5; clone size: -; D gene: -
CDR3 protein: CASRSTGGYTF; CDR3 DNA: TGTGCCAGCAGGTCGACAGGGGGTTACACCTTC; V gene: TRBV12-3/TRBV12-4; J gene: TRBJ1-2; clone size: -; D gene: TRBD1
CDR3 protein: CSVDLGQGRRFF; CDR3 DNA: TGCAGCGTTGACTTGGGACAGGGCAGGAGGTTCTTC; V gene: TRBV29-1; J gene: TRBJ2-5; clone size: few; D gene: TRBD1
CDR3 protein: CASSAFSGTALYLEGNTIYF; CDR3 DNA: TGTGCCAGCAGCGCGTTTTCCGGGACGGCTCTCTACTTGGAGGGAAACACCATATATTTT; V gene: TRBV9; J gene: TRBJ1-3; clone size: few; D gene: -
CDR3 protein: CASRIEGAYTDTRYF; CDR3 DNA: TGTGCCAGCAGAATCGAGGGGGCGTACACAGATACGCGGTATTTT; V gene: TRBV27; J gene: TRBJ2-3; clone size: -; D gene: TRBD1
CDR3 protein: CASSPAGQGRYQETQYF; CDR3 DNA: TGTGCCAGCAGCCCCGCGGGACAGGGCAGATATCAAGAGACCCAGTACTTC; V gene: TRBV14; J gene: TRBJ2-5; clone size: -; D gene: TRBD1
CDR3 protein: CASSPSGQGQTNEKLFF; CDR3 DNA: TGTGCCAGCAGTCCCTCGGGACAGGGCCAAACTAATGAAAAACTGTTTTTT; V gene: TRBV28; J gene: TRBJ1-4; clone size: -; D gene: TRBD1
CDR3 protein: CASSYGAGPGNTIYF; CDR3 DNA: TGTGCCAGCAGTTACGGAGCAGGACCCGGAAACACCATATATTTT; V gene: TRBV6-5; J gene: TRBJ1-3; clone size: -; D gene: -
CDR3 protein: CASSSLSREQYF; CDR3 DNA: TGTGCCAGCAGCTCACTTAGCCGGGAGCAGTACTTC; V gene: TRBV7-9; J gene: TRBJ2-5; clone size: few; D gene: -
CDR3 protein: CSSEPNYGYTF; CDR3 DNA: TGCAGTTCCGAGCCAAACTATGGCTACACCTTC; V gene: TRBV20-1; J gene: TRBJ1-2; clone size: few; D gene: -
CDR3 protein: CASSGQIMNTEAFF; CDR3 DNA: TGTGCCAGCAGTGGACAGATCATGAACACTGAAGCTTTCTTT; V gene: TRBV6-2/TRBV6-3; J gene: TRBJ1-1; clone size: few; D gene: -
CDR3 protein: CASSLWGAIDEQYF; CDR3 DNA: TGTGCCAGCAGCTTATGGGGGGCTATCGACGAGCAGTACTTC; V gene: TRBV13; J gene: TRBJ2-7; clone size: -; D gene: -
CDR3 protein: CSVGTGNSYEQYF; CDR3 DNA: TGCAGCGTGGGGACAGGTAACTCCTACGAGCAGTACTTC; V gene: TRBV29-1; J gene: TRBJ2-7; clone size: -; D gene: TRBD1
CDR3 protein: CASSLALGADTQYF; CDR3 DNA: TGTGCCAGCAGCTTAGCGCTAGGAGCAGATACGCAGTATTTT; V gene: TRBV7-9; J gene: TRBJ2-3; clone size: few; D gene: -
CDR3 protein: CASSYSIGREGSWNEQFF; CDR3 DNA: TGTGCCAGCAGTTACTCGATAGGGCGGGAGGGTAGTTGGAATGAGCAGTTCTTC; V gene: TRBV6-2/TRBV6-3; J gene: TRBJ2-1; clone size: -; D gene: TRBD2
CDR3 protein: CASSFGVRETQYF; CDR3 DNA: TGTGCCAGCAGCTTTGGGGTCCGGGAGACCCAGTACTTC; V gene: TRBV11-2; J gene: TRBJ2-5; clone size: few; D gene: -
CDR3 protein: CASSASTGRAFF; CDR3 DNA: TGTGCCAGCAGTGCATCGACAGGGCGGGCTTTCTTT; V gene: TRBV28; J gene: TRBJ1-1; clone size: -; D gene: TRBD1
CDR3 protein: CASSQDRTSHEQYF; CDR3 DNA: TGCGCCAGCAGCCAAGATCGGACTAGCCACGAGCAGTACTTC; V gene: TRBV4-3; J gene: TRBJ2-7; clone size: few; D gene: TRBD2
CDR3 protein: CASSFLTGGAGEQYF; CDR3 DNA: TGTGCCAGCAGCTTCTTAACAGGGGGCGCGGGTGAGCAGTACTTC; V gene: TRBV28; J gene: TRBJ2-7; clone size: few; D gene: TRBD1
CDR3 protein: CASSLLASQETQYF; CDR3 DNA: TGTGCCAGCAGCTTACTAGCGAGCCAAGAGACCCAGTACTTC; V gene: TRBV7-9; J gene: TRBJ2-5; clone size: few; D gene: -
CDR3 protein: CSVDRGLGSFREQYF; CDR3 DNA: TGCAGCGTTGACAGGGGGCTAGGGTCATTCCGGGAGCAGTACTTC; V gene: TRBV29-1; J gene: TRBJ2-7; clone size: few; D gene: TRBD1
CDR3 protein: CASSQETQALNTEAFF; CDR3 DNA: TGCGCCAGCAGCCAAGAGACCCAGGCGCTGAACACTGAAGCTTTCTTT; V gene: TRBV4-1; J gene: TRBJ1-1; clone size: -; D gene: -
CDR3 protein: CASSSGQAVYEQYF; CDR3 DNA: TGTGCCAGCAGTAGCGGCCAAGCGGTCTACGAGCAGTACTTC; V gene: TRBV27; J gene: TRBJ2-7; clone size: few; D gene: -
CDR3 protein: CSVSPSGGPNIQYF; CDR3 DNA: TGCAGCGTCTCCCCCTCGGGGGGGCCGAACATTCAGTACTTC; V gene: TRBV29-1; J gene: TRBJ2-4; clone size: few; D gene: TRBD2
CDR3 protein: CASSRTSGGGPDTQYF; CDR3 DNA: TGTGCCAGCAGCAGAACTAGCGGAGGGGGCCCAGATACGCAGTATTTT; V gene: TRBV12-3/TRBV12-4; J gene: TRBJ2-3; clone size: -; D gene: -
CDR3 protein: CSAGPTVSSYEQYF; CDR3 DNA: TGCAGTGCTGGACCGACGGTGAGCTCCTACGAGCAGTACTTC; V gene: TRBV20-1; J gene: TRBJ2-7; clone size: few; D gene: -
CDR3 protein: CASSFPTAATNEKLFF; CDR3 DNA: TGTGCCAGCAGTTTCCCTACAGCGGCAACTAATGAAAAACTGTTTTTT; V gene: TRBV28; J gene: TRBJ1-4; clone size: -; D gene: -